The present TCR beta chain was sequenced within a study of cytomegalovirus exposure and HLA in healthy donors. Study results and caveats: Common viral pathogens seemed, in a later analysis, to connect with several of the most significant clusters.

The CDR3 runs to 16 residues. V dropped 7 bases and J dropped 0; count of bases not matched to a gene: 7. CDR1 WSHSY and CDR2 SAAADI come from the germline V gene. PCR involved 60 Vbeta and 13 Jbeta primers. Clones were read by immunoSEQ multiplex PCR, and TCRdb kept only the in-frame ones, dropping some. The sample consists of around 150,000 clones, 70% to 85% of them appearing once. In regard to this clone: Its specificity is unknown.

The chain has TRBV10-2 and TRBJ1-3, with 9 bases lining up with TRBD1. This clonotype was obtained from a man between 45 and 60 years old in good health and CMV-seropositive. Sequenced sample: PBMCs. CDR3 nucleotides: TGCGCCAGCAACAATCGGGACAGGGACTCTGGAAACACCATATATTTT. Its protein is CASNNRDRDSGNTIYF.